This TCR beta chain was observed in a study of blood T cell repertoires in COVID-19. At the level of the study: Whether acute or convalescent, the COVID-19 samples came from the United States, Italy and Spain. From T cells, B-cell-depleted T cells, or PBMCs came the material, which was cDNA or gDNA.

Looked up from germline, CDR1 is LGHDT and CDR2 is YNNKEL (reference sequence). Trimming pared 1 base from V and 3 bases from J, leaving 15 bases between. The CDR3 spans 16 residues. In the original workflow: Amplifying reference gene primers gave estimates of nucleated cell counts. Sequencing used immunoSEQ multiplex PCR; TCRdb keeps in-frame clones, though not all of them. That table is the source of V, J and clone size, and D and trimming were worked out from the DNA. This table holds under 200,000 clones, roughly 84% found once. The sequenced material came from peripheral blood. The gene calls are TRBV3-1 (or the pseudogene TRBV3-2) and TRBJ1-2; D is perhaps TRBD1 (5 bases). The sequence came from a man between 18 and 35 years old with active or convalescent COVID-19. The CDR3 DNA sequence: TGTGCCAGCAGCCAAGGGCCGGGGGTAGGTTACTATGGCTACACCTTC. Translating gives CASSQGPGVGYYGYTF.